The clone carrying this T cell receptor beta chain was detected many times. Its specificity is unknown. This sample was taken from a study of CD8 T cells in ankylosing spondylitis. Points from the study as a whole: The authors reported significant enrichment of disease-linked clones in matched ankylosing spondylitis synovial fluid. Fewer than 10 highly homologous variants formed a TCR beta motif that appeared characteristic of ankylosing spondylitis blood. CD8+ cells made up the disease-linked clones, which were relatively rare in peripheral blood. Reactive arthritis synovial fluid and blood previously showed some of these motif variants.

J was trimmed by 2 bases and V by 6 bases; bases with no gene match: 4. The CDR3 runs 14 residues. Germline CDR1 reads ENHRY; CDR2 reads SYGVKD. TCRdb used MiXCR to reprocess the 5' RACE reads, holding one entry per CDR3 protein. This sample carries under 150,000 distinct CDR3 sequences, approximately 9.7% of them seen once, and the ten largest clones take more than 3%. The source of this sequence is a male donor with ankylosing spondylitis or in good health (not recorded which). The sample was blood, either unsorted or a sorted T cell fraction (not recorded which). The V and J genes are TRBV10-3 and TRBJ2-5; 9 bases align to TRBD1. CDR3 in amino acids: CAIRRQGVQETQYF. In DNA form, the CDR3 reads TGTGCCATCAGGCGACAGGGGGTTCAAGAGACCCAGTACTTC.